This passage covers 13 T cell receptor beta chains from one sample sequenced in a study of blood T cells in healthy people across ages. Sample-barcoded 5' priming and a J-beta primer mix drove a second PCR of about 6 to 12 cycles. TCRdb reprocessed the 5' RACE reads via MiXCR and lists one record per CDR3 protein. Found here are about 640,000 distinct CDR3 sequences, about 43% of them singletons; the top ten hold around 30%. Material: blood. The receptors come from a man older than 75 in good health.

This clonotype was detected many times. This sequence joins TRBV20-1 and TRBJ2-7; D is uncertain. Trimming shortened V by 0 bases and J by 3 bases, and 6 bases separated the two germline ends. The germline CDR1 and CDR2 sequences are DFQATT and SNEGSKA (reference sequence). This CDR3 has 12 amino acids. The CDR3 loop is CSARDDSYEQYF. CDR3 in DNA: TGCAGTGCTAGAGATGATAGCTACGAGCAGTACTTC.

Only a few counts were recorded for this clonotype. The chain carries TRBV6-2 or TRBV6-3 and TRBJ2-7; TRBD2 is a possible D gene (6 bases). The germline V gene encodes CDR1 MNHEY and CDR2 SVGEGT. The CDR3 has 14 amino acids. V was trimmed by 2 bases and J by 10 bases, leaving 18 bases between them. The CDR3 here is CASSYGELAKGQYF. The CDR3 DNA follows: TGTGCCAGCAGTTACGGTGAACTAGCCAAAGGACAGTACTTC.

Note on this clonotype: This may be a read error, as it is one base from a much larger clone. The gene calls are TRBV6-2 or TRBV6-3 and TRBJ2-5, with 14 positions matching TRBD2. V shed 5 bases, J shed 11 bases, and the junction held 10 bases outside the gene matches. The CDR3 sequence is 15 residues long. Germline V gene sequence: CDR1 MNHEY, CDR2 SVGEGT. The CDR3 reads CASSTGLAGGNEQYF. In DNA form, the CDR3 reads TGTGCCAGCAGTACCGGACTAGCGGGAGGTAATGAGCAGTACTTC.

This chain connects TRBV7-2 to TRBJ1-1; the D is unclear. The CDR3 consists of 12 residues. Germline lookup yields CDR1 SGHTA and CDR2 FQGNSA. Trimming cost V 2 bases and J 6 bases, with 7 bases left between them. In DNA form, the CDR3 reads TGTGCCAGCAGCTTAAATTTTGCTGAAGCTTTCTTT. Amino acid sequence: CASSLNFAEAFF.

The chain recombines TRBV9 with TRBJ2-7, with D perhaps assigned TRBD1 or TRBD2 (5 bases each). The J call may be wrong; the DNA end is better matched by TRBJ2-5. The germline V gene encodes CDR1 SGDLS and CDR2 YYNGEE. The CDR3 is 15 amino acids. The DNA of the CDR3 is TGTGCCAGCAGCGTAGCTACGGGGCAGCGGGAGACCCAGTACTTC. This gives the protein CASSVATGQRETQYF.

This chain uses TRBV9 with TRBJ2-2, with D possibly being TRBD2 (6 bases). The V end lost 0 bases, the J end lost 5 bases, and 14 bases lay between the germline ends. There are 16 residues in the CDR3. Germline values: CDR1 SGDLS, CDR2 YYNGEE. This CDR3 is CASSVGRARTTGELFF. DNA of the CDR3: TGTGCCAGCAGCGTAGGGAGGGCTAGAACAACCGGGGAGCTGTTTTTT.

This sequence joins TRBV6-5 and TRBJ2-3; D not certain. From germline, CDR1 is MNHEY and CDR2 SVGAGI. The CDR3 is made up of 10 amino acids. Trimming took off 8 bases at V and 4 bases at J, with 4 bases between the two ends. CDR3 sequence: CASGSDTQYF. CDR3 sequence (DNA): TGTGCCAGCGGTTCAGATACGCAGTATTTT.

This sequence joins TRBV5-1 and TRBJ1-6; 9 bases are shared with TRBD1. Germline CDR1 SGHRS, CDR2 YFSETQ. V dropped 4 bases and J dropped 9; count of bases not matched to a gene: 5. The CDR3 extends over 14 amino acids. Here the CDR3 reads CASSPDRGFSPLHF. The CDR3 region has the DNA TGCGCCAGCAGCCCGGACAGGGGTTTTTCACCCCTCCACTTT.

The chain joins TRBV2 to TRBJ2-7, with D hard to call. Germline V CDR1 and CDR2: SNHLY, FYNNEI. V lost 4 bases and J lost 0, with 10 bases in between. The CDR3 is made up of 14 amino acids. Here the CDR3 DNA reads TGTGCCAGCAGTGGCTTGCCGTCCTCCTACGAGCAGTACTTC. This translates into CASSGLPSSYEQYF.

This clonotype has more than one count but fewer than ten. The rearrangement joins TRBV5-1 to TRBJ1-5; 7 bases align to TRBD1. The CDR3 spans 17 residues. Trimming removed 0 bases from V and 1 base from J; junction bases left unmatched: 7. Germline loops: CDR1 SGHRS, CDR2 YFSETQ. The DNA of the CDR3 is TGCGCCAGCAGCTTGGTCCCCAGGGGGTCGAGCAATCAGCCCCAGCATTTT. Its translation is CASSLVPRGSSNQPQHF.

This clonotype was recorded many times. The chain combines TRBV7-2 with TRBJ2-6, with D hard to call. V dropped 2 bases and J dropped 0 bases, with 5 bases sitting between them. The CDR3 spans 15 residues. CDR1 and CDR2 (germline): SGHTA, FQGNSA. The CDR3 DNA reads as TGTGCCAGCAGCTTACCTAGCTCTGGGGCCAACGTCCTGACTTTC. Translation gives CASSLPSSGANVLTF.

This clonotype was seen a handful of times. The V call is TRBV5-1, the J call TRBJ1-2, with 7 bases matching TRBD1. J lost 1 base, V lost 4 bases, and 4 bases had no gene match. Germline V gene lookup returns CDR1 SGHRS and CDR2 YFSETQ. The CDR3 runs 14 residues. CDR3 nucleotide sequence: TGCGCCAGCAGCGCGACAGGGATTAACTATGGCTACACCTTC. Protein sequence: CASSATGINYGYTF.

The chain's CDR3 is CASSYIGEEISDTQYF. The CDR3 nucleotides are TGTGCCAGCAGCTACATTGGAGAGGAGATCTCAGATACGCAGTATTTT. The J gene is TRBJ2-3, the V gene TRBV28; D uncertain. The CDR3 has 16 amino acids. Germline V gives CDR1 MDHEN, CDR2 SYDVKM. V dropped 6 bases and J dropped 4 bases, with 20 bases sitting between them.